This TCR beta chain was identified during a study of T cell repertoires in cytomegalovirus infection. Study overall: The authors used CMV epitopes that were HLA-C-restricted (recently identified) and HLA-B-restricted (well studied). TCR beta signatures that were public indicated CMV infection and matching HLA type. Notes on the study in general: The ex vivo response showed dominance by HLA-C-restricted CMV-specific TCR beta clonotypes.

TCRdb analysed the reads with MiXCR anew, one entry per CDR3 protein. The data hold about 920,000 distinct CDR3 sequences, with roughly a third observed a single time. This clonotype was recorded many times. Its antigen is undetermined. CDR1 SGHAT and CDR2 FQNNGV come from the germline V gene. Trimming took 2 bases from V and 2 from J, leaving 12 bases between them. The CDR3 is made up of 16 amino acids. The genes are TRBV11-2 and TRBJ2-2; no clear D gene. This clonotype was sampled from a human donor in good health (CMV status not recorded). Some clones in this sample may be carry-over from other donors' samples. The sample in question was cultured CD8+ T cells from PBMCs, obtained from culture after CMV antigen stimulation. CDR3 sequence (DNA): TGTGCCAGCAGCTTATGGGCAGCGAGCAACACCGGGGAGCTGTTTTTT. Residues: CASSLWAASNTGELFF. Complete variable domain (other parts from reference TRBV11-2 and TRBJ2-2): EAGVAQSPRYKIIEKRQSVAFWCNPISGHATLYWYQQILGQGPKLLIQFQNNGVVDDSQLPKDRFSAERLKGVDSTLKIQPAKLEDSAVYLCASSLWAASNTGELFFGEGSRLTVL.